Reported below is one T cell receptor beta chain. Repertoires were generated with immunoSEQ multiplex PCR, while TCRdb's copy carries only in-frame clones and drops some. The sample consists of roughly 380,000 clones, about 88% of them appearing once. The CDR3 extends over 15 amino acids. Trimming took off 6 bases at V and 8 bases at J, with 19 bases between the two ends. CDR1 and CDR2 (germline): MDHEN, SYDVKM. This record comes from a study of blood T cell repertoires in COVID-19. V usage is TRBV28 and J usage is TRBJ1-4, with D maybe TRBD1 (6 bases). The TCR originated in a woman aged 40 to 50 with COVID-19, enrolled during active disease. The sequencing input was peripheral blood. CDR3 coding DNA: TGTGCCAGCAGCCTAACCCGAGGGGGGGAAGAAAAACTGTTTTTT. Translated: CASSLTRGGEEKLFF.